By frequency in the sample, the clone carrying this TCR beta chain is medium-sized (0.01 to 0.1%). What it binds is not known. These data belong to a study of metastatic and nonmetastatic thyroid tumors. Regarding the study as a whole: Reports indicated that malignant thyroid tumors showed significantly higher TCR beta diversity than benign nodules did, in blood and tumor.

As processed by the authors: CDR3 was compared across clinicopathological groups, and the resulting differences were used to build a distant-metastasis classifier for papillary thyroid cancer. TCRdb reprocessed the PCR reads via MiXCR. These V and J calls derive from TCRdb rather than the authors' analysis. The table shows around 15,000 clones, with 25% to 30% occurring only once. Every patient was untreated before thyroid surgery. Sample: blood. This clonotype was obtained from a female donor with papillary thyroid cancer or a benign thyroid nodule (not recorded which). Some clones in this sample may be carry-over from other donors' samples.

The CDR3 loop is CASRTSAADNEQFF. CDR3 bases: TGTGCCAGTAGGACTAGCGCCGCAGACAATGAGCAGTTCTTC. The chain uses TRBV19 and TRBJ2-1; TRBD2 aligns across 8 bases. The CDR3 length is 14 residues. V was pared by 6 bases and J by 5 bases, with 6 bases of the junction left unmatched. Germline CDR1 LNHDA, CDR2 SQIVND (reference sequence).